Described below is a single T cell receptor beta chain sequence and its context. Germline loops: CDR1 MNHEY, CDR2 SVGAGI. The CDR3 covers 15 residues. After removal of 0 bases from V and 10 bases from J, the junction contained 4 bases not matched to a gene. The entry originates in a study of identical twins. Template switching created a universal primer site, and the cDNA included unique molecular identifiers. TCRdb re-called the 5' RACE reads through MiXCR, storing one row per CDR3 protein. The sample lists roughly 720,000 distinct CDR3 sequences; 15% to 20% were seen once. The data also belong to a second study, concerning T cells expressing NK-cell markers.

The sequencing input was PBMCs. This TCR was sampled from a woman in her late teens or twenties in good health. The chain is built from TRBV6-5 and TRBJ2-1, with 12 bases that match TRBD2. CDR3 DNA sequence: TGTGCCAGCAGTTACTCCGGACTAGCGGGAAACGAGCAGTTCTTC. It translates to CASSYSGLAGNEQFF.